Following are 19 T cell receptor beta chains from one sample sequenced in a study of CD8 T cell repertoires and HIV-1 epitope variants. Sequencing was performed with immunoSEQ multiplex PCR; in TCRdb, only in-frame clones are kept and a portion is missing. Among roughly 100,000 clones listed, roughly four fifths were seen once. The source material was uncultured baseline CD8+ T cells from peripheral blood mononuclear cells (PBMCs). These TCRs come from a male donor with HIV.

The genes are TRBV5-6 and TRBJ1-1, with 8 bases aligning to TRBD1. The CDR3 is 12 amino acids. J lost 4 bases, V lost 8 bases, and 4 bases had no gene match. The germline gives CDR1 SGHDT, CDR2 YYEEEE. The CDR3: CASDRGGTEAFF. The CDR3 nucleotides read TGTGCCAGTGACAGGGGTGGCACTGAAGCTTTCTTT.

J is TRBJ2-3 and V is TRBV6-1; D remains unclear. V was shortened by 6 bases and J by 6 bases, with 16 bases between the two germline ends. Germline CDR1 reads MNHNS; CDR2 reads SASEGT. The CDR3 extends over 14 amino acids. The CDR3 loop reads CASRATESPDTQYF. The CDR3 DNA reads TGTGCCAGCAGAGCGACCGAATCCCCCGATACGCAGTATTTT.

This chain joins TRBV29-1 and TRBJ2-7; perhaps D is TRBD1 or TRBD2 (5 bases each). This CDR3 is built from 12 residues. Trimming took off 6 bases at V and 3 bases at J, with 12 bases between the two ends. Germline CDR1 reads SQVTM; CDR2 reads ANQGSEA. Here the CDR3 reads CSVYAGSYEQYF. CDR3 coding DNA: TGCAGCGTCTACGCAGGGAGCTACGAGCAGTACTTC.

CDR3 nucleotide sequence: TGCGCCAGCAGCTCCGGGACAGGTAGCACTGAAGCTTTCTTT. Its translation: CASSSGTGSTEAFF. The chain links TRBV5-1 to TRBJ1-1; 8 nucleotides line up with TRBD1. CDR3 length: 14 amino acids. V lost 3 bases to trimming and J lost 4 bases; unmatched junction nucleotides: 5. Per the germline V gene, CDR1 is SGHRS and CDR2 is YFSETQ. The full variable domain, rest sourced from reference TRBV5-1 and TRBJ1-1, is KAGVTQTPRYLIKTRGQQVTLSCSPISGHRSVSWYQQTPGQGLQFLFEYFSETQRNKGNFPGRFSGRQFSNSRSEMNVSTLELGDSALYLCASSSGTGSTEAFFGQGTRLTVV.

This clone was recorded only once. The CDR3, as DNA: TGTGCCAGCAGTGAAGGGTGGGGGAACTACGAGCAGTACTTC. This translates into CASSEGWGNYEQYF. The chain has TRBV6-1 and TRBJ2-7; perhaps D is TRBD1 or TRBD2 (5 bases each). This CDR3 comprises 14 residues. V was trimmed by 1 base and J by 3 bases, leaving 10 bases between them. The germline V gene encodes CDR1 MNHNS and CDR2 SASEGT.

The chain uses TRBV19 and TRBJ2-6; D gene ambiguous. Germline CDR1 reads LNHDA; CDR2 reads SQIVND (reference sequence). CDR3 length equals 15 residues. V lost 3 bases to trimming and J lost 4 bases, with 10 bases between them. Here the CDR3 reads CASSMMDAGANVLTF. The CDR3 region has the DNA TGTGCCAGTAGTATGATGGACGCGGGGGCCAACGTCCTGACTTTC.

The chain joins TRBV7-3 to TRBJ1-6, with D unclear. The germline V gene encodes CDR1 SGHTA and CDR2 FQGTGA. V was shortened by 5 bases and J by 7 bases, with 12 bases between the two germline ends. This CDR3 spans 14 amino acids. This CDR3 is CASSMDGLNSPLHF. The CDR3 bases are TGTGCCAGCAGCATGGACGGCCTAAATTCACCCCTCCACTTT. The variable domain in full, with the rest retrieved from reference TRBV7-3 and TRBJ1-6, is GAGVSQTPSNKVTEKGKYVELRCDPISGHTALYWYRQSLGQGPEFLIYFQGTGAADDSGLPNDRFFAVRPEGSVSTLKIQRTERGDSAVYLCASSMDGLNSPLHFGNGTRLTVT.

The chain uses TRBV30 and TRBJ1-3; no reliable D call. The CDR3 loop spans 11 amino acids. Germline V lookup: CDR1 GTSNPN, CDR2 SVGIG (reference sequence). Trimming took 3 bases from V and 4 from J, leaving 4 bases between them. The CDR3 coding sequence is TGTGCCTGGAGCCTGGGAAACACCATATATTTT. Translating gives CAWSLGNTIYF.

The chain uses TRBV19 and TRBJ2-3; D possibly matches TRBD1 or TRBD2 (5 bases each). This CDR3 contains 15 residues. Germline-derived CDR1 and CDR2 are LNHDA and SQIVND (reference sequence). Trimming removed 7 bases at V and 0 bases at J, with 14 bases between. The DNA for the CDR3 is TGTGCCAGTACCCAAGGGACGACTAGCACAGATACGCAGTATTTT. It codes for CASTQGTTSTDTQYF.

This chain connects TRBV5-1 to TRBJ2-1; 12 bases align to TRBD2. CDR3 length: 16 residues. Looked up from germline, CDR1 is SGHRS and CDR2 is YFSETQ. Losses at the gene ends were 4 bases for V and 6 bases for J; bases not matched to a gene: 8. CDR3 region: CASSPLLAGGANEQFF. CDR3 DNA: TGCGCCAGCAGCCCACTGCTAGCGGGAGGGGCCAATGAGCAGTTCTTC.

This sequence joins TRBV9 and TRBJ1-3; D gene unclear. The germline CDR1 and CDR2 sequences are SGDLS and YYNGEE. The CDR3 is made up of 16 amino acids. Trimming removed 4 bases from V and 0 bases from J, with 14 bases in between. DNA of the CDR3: TGTGCCAGCAGCCCTCTGACGGGAGACTCTGGAAACACCATATATTTT. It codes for CASSPLTGDSGNTIYF.

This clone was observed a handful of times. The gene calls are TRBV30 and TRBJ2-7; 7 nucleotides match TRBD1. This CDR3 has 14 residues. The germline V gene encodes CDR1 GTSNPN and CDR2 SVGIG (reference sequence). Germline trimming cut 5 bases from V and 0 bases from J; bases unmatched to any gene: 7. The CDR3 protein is CAWDGQVFSYEQYF. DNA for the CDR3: TGTGCCTGGGATGGACAGGTTTTCTCCTACGAGCAGTACTTC.

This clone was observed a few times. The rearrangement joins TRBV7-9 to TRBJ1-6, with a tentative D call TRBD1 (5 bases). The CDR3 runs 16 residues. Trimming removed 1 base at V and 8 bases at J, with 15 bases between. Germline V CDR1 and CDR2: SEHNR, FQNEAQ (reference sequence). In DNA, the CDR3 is TGTGCCAGCAGCTTAGGTGCGGGGCTTTCGGATTCACCCCTCCACTTT. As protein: CASSLGAGLSDSPLHF. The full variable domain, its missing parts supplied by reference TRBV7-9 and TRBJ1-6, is DTGVSQNPRHKITKRGQNVTFRCDPISEHNRLYWYRQTLGQGPEFLTYFQNEAQLEKSRLLSDRFSAERPKGSFSTLEIQRTEQGDSAMYLCASSLGAGLSDSPLHFGNGTRLTVT.

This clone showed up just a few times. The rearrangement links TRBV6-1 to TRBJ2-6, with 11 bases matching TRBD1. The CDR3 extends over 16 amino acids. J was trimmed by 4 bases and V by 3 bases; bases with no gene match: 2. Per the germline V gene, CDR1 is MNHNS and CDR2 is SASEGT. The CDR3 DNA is TGTGCCAGCAGTGAGGACAGGGGGCTCGGGGCCAACGTCCTGACTTTC. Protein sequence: CASSEDRGLGANVLTF.

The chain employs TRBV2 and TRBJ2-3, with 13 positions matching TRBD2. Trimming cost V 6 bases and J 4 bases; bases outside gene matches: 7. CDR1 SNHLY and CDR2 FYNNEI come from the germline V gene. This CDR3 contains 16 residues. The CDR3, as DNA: TGTGCCAGCAGCCGACTGACTAGCGGGGGGTCAGATACGCAGTATTTT. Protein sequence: CASSRLTSGGSDTQYF.

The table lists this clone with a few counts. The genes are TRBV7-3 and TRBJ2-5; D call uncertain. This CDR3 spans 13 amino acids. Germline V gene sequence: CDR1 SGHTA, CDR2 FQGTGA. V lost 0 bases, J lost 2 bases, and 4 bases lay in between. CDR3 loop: CASSLTWQETQYF. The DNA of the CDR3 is TGTGCCAGCAGCTTAACGTGGCAAGAGACCCAGTACTTC.

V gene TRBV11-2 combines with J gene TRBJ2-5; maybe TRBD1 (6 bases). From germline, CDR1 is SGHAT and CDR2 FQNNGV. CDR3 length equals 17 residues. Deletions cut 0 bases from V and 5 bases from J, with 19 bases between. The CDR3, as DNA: TGTGCCAGCAGCTTAGATCTTAATACAGGGATTGGGGAGACCCAGTACTTC. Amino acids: CASSLDLNTGIGETQYF. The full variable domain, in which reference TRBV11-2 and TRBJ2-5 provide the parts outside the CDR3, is EAGVAQSPRYKIIEKRQSVAFWCNPISGHATLYWYQQILGQGPKLLIQFQNNGVVDDSQLPKDRFSAERLKGVDSTLKIQPAKLEDSAVYLCASSLDLNTGIGETQYFGPGTRLLVL.

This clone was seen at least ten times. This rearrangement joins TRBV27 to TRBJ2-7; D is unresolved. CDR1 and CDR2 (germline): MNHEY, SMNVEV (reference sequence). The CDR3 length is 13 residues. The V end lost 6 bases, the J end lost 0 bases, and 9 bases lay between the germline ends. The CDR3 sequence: CASRNWDSYEQYF. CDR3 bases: TGTGCCAGCAGGAACTGGGACTCCTACGAGCAGTACTTC.

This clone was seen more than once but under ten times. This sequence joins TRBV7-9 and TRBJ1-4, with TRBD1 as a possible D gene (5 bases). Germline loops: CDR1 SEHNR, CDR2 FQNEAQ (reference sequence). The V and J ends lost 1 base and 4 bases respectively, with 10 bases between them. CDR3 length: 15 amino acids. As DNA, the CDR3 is TGTGCCAGCAGCTTAGGTGCCCAGGGTAATGAAAAACTGTTTTTT. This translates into CASSLGAQGNEKLFF.